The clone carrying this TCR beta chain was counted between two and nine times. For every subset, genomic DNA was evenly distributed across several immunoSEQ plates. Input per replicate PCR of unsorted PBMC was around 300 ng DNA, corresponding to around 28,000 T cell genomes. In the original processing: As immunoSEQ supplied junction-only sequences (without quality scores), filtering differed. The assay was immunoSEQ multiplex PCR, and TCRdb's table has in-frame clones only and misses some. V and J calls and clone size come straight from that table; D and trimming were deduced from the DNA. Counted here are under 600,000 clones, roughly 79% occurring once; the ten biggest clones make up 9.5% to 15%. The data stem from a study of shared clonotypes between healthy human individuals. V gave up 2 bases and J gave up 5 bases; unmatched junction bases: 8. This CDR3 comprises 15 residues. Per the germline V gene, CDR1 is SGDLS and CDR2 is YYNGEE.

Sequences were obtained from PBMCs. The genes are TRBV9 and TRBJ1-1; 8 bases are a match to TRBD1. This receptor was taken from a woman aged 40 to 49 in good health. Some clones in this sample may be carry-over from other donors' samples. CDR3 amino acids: CASSVSRTGRTEAFF. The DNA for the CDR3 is TGTGCCAGCAGCGTTTCTAGGACAGGGAGGACTGAAGCTTTCTTT.